This T cell receptor (beta chain) was sequenced in a study of beta chain features in type 1 diabetes. The CDR3 has 14 amino acids. Deletions cut 4 bases from V and 4 bases from J, with 12 bases between. Per the germline V gene, CDR1 is SGHDT and CDR2 is YYEEEE. The sequenced template was cDNA made from the entire isolated RNA. Repertoires were generated with immunoSEQ multiplex PCR, while TCRdb's copy carries only in-frame clones and drops some. The sample has 330,000 or so clones, about 15% seen once; the top ten hold 6.7%. This clone was seen more than once but under ten times. Purity above 95% was achieved in all sorted populations.

The TCR was taken from a man aged 25-45 years in good health. The chain combines TRBV5-6 with TRBJ1-3; no clear D gene. Specimen: central memory CD4+ T cells from blood. The CDR3 loop is CASSGGRFGNTIYF. CDR3 nucleotide sequence: TGTGCCAGCAGCGGAGGGAGGTTCGGAAACACCATATATTTT.